This passage covers 21 T cell receptor beta chains from one sample sequenced in a study of cytomegalovirus exposure and HLA in healthy donors. Some clones are missing from TCRdb's copy, which holds only in-frame ones; the method was immunoSEQ multiplex PCR. The data show roughly 150,000 clones, 95% to 97% seen once. The sequencing sample was made of PBMCs. These receptors all come from a young woman in good health and CMV-seronegative.

CDR3 in amino acids: CASSQGTGGGYTF. CDR3 sequence (DNA): TGTGCCAGCAGCCAGGGTACAGGGGGTGGCTACACCTTC. This chain connects TRBV6-5 to TRBJ1-2; 8 bases align to TRBD1. Germline-derived CDR1 and CDR2 are MNHEY and SVGAGI. V lost 6 bases and J lost 7; bases outside the gene matches: 7. CDR3 length equals 13 residues.

V and J are TRBV7-9 and TRBJ2-3; 7 bases fit TRBD1. This CDR3 is 13 amino acids long. Germline assignment: CDR1 SEHNR and CDR2 FQNEAQ (reference sequence). The ends lost 2 bases at V and 5 bases at J; junction bases unmatched: 1. The CDR3 here is CASSLTGVDTQYF. The CDR3 nucleotides read TGTGCCAGCAGCTTAACAGGGGTAGATACGCAGTATTTT.

The chain links TRBV4-2 to TRBJ2-7, with D uncertain. CDR3 length equals 13 residues. Trimming took 0 bases from V and 2 from J, leaving 5 bases between them. Germline V lookup: CDR1 LGHNA, CDR2 YNFKEQ. Written as DNA, the CDR3 is TGTGCCAGCAGCCAAGATCAGACCTACGAGCAGTACTTC. This sequence encodes CASSQDQTYEQYF.

This clone was recorded once. The genes are TRBV5-1 and TRBJ2-5; 9 bases map to TRBD2. CDR1 and CDR2 (germline): SGHRS, YFSETQ. CDR3 length: 15 amino acids. Losses at the gene ends were 5 bases for V and 0 bases for J; bases not matched to a gene: 5. The CDR3 DNA sequence: TGCGCCAGCAGAATAAGCGGGGGGTACCAAGAGACCCAGTACTTC. Its protein product is CASRISGGYQETQYF.

The gene calls are TRBV21-1 and TRBJ2-3; TRBD2 reflects the table's D call only, with no check against the DNA. TRBV21-1 is flagged as a pseudogene. The CDR3 has 17 residues. CDR3 sequence (DNA): TGTGCCAGCAGCGCACACTTCAACTCTAGCGGGGGGGATACGCAGTATTTT. This encodes CASSAHFNSSGGDTQYF.

The CDR3 region is CASSIGGAQLKRNTEAFF. The DNA of the CDR3 is TGTGCCAGTAGTATCGGAGGGGCCCAACTAAAAAGGAACACTGAAGCTTTCTTT. V usage is TRBV19 and J usage is TRBJ1-1; D is possibly TRBD1 (5 bases). Between the trimmed V and J ends, which lost 3 bases and 1 base, there was a span of 21 bases. Germline lookup yields CDR1 LNHDA and CDR2 SQIVND (reference sequence). The CDR3 spans 18 residues.

This chain joins TRBV30 and TRBJ2-2; TRBD2 matches at 13 bases. CDR1 is GTSNPN, CDR2 SVGIG, per germline (reference sequence). V was clipped by 6 bases and J by 4 bases; unmatched bases: 8. The length of the CDR3 is 16 residues. The CDR3 here is CACPGLAGLATGELFF. In DNA, the CDR3 is TGTGCCTGCCCGGGACTAGCGGGGCTCGCCACCGGGGAGCTGTTTTTT. The full variable domain, with the rest looked up from reference TRBV30 and TRBJ2-2, is SQTIHQWPATLVQPVGSPLSLECTVEGTSNPNLYWYRQAAGRGLQLLFYSVGIGQISSEVPQNLSASRPQDRQFILSSKKLLLSDSGFYLCACPGLAGLATGELFFGEGSRLTVL.

This sequence joins TRBV29-1 and TRBJ1-1; 7 bases are a match to TRBD1. After removal of 6 bases from V and 6 bases from J, the junction contained 4 bases not matched to a gene. CDR3 size: 11 residues. Germline loops: CDR1 SQVTM, CDR2 ANQGSEA. As DNA, the CDR3 is TGCAGCGTACAGGGGTCGCCTGAAGCTTTCTTT. Translation: CSVQGSPEAFF.

This chain links TRBV29-1 with TRBJ2-7, with 9 positions matching TRBD1. CDR1 and CDR2 from the germline V gene are SQVTM and ANQGSEA. This CDR3 has 15 amino acids. The J segment lost 2 bases and the V segment lost 6 bases, leaving 11 bases of the junction unmatched. The CDR3 here is CSVKTGTGSTYEQYF. The CDR3 nucleotides are TGCAGCGTAAAGACTGGGACAGGGAGTACCTACGAGCAGTACTTC.

Written as DNA, the CDR3 is TGTGCCAGCAGCTTCCAAGGGGGTAGTGAGCAGTTCTTC. Its translation: CASSFQGGSEQFF. V gene TRBV7-3 combines with J gene TRBJ2-1; a possible D gene is TRBD1 (6 bases). CDR3 length: 13 amino acids. V lost 3 bases, J lost 9 bases, and 12 bases lay in between. Germline CDR1 is SGHTA and CDR2 is FQGTGA. Filled out from reference TRBV7-3 and TRBJ2-1, the complete variable domain reads GAGVSQTPSNKVTEKGKYVELRCDPISGHTALYWYRQSLGQGPEFLIYFQGTGAADDSGLPNDRFFAVRPEGSVSTLKIQRTERGDSAVYLCASSFQGGSEQFFGPGTRLTVL.

The chain uses TRBV14 and TRBJ2-3; tentative D call: TRBD1 (6 bases). Germline CDR1 reads SGHDN; CDR2 reads FVKESK. V lost 4 bases, J lost 0 bases, and 11 bases lay in between. This CDR3 region has 15 residues. CDR3 bases: TGTGCCAGCAGCCGATGGACAGTGAGCACAGATACGCAGTATTTT. Encoded protein: CASSRWTVSTDTQYF.

This clone was seen only once. This rearrangement joins TRBV6-5 to TRBJ1-1, with 9 bases that match TRBD1. Trimming took 4 bases from V and 4 from J; bases not matched to a gene: 10. The germline V gene has CDR1 MNHEY and CDR2 SVGAGI. CDR3 size: 16 residues. This CDR3 is CASSLTGGSATTEAFF. CDR3 nucleotides: TGTGCCAGCAGTTTAACAGGGGGCTCGGCCACCACTGAAGCTTTCTTT.

The chain is built from TRBV5-4 and TRBJ2-5, with 8 nucleotides matching TRBD2. Looked up from germline, CDR1 is SGHNT and CDR2 is YYREEE (reference sequence). The J segment lost 5 bases and the V segment lost 4 bases, leaving 7 bases of the junction unmatched. This CDR3 has 14 residues. CDR3 coding DNA: TGTGCCAGCAGCAGGGACCGCGGGAGGGAGACCCAGTACTTC. Translated: CASSRDRGRETQYF.

CDR3 residues: CASSPGQVGQPQHF. The CDR3 DNA follows: TGTGCCAGCTCACCGGGACAGGTGGGACAGCCCCAGCATTTT. J is TRBJ1-5 and V is TRBV18, with 8 bases fitting TRBD1. The J segment lost 7 bases and the V segment lost 3 bases, leaving 5 bases of the junction unmatched. Germline V CDR1 and CDR2: KGHSH, LQKENI. The CDR3 covers 14 residues.

This chain links TRBV27 with TRBJ1-2; no clear D gene. The V and J ends lost 0 bases and 7 bases respectively, with 12 bases between them. The length of the CDR3 is 14 residues. Germline V gene sequence: CDR1 MNHEY, CDR2 SMNVEV (reference sequence). The CDR3 sequence is CASSLSAGYGGYTF. The CDR3 DNA follows: TGTGCCAGCAGTTTATCGGCGGGTTATGGTGGCTACACCTTC.

This chain connects TRBV18 to TRBJ2-3; D is perhaps TRBD1 (5 bases). Germline V gene data show CDR1 as KGHSH and CDR2 as LQKENI. The ends were cut back, 3 bases at V and 1 base at J, with 8 bases in the middle. The CDR3 contains 14 residues. In DNA form, the CDR3 reads TGTGCCAGCTCACCGCCCAGGGGCACAGATACGCAGTATTTT. Encoded protein: CASSPPRGTDTQYF.

V and J are TRBV4-1 and TRBJ1-4, with 9 nucleotides matching TRBD1. This CDR3 comprises 15 residues. Germline assignment: CDR1 MGHRA and CDR2 YSYEKL. The V segment lost 3 bases and the J segment 10 bases; nucleotides outside the gene matches: 9. For the CDR3, the DNA is TGCGCCAGCAGCCAGGGGGGACAGGGCGTTTTAAAACTGTTTTTT. This translates into CASSQGGQGVLKLFF.

This chain links TRBV6-1 with TRBJ1-2; perhaps TRBD1 as D (5 bases). The germline CDR1 and CDR2 sequences are MNHNS and SASEGT. V dropped 2 bases and J dropped 4 bases, with 11 bases sitting between them. The CDR3 spans 14 residues. The DNA for the CDR3 is TGTGCCAGCAGTGAATATGTGACAGCCTATGGCTACACCTTC. Encoded protein: CASSEYVTAYGYTF.

The CDR3 DNA reads as TGTGCCAGCAGCGGGGGAGTTACAGAGACCCAGTACTTC. It codes for CASSGGVTETQYF. The chain employs TRBV9 and TRBJ2-5; D may be TRBD2 (5 bases). Per germline, CDR1 SGDLS and CDR2 YYNGEE. The CDR3 is 13 amino acids. V gave up 3 bases and J gave up 4 bases, with 10 bases separating them.

The chain joins TRBV5-5 to TRBJ2-7; TRBD1 matches 8 bases. The CDR3 consists of 14 residues. Trimming cost V 0 bases and J 9 bases; bases outside gene matches: 8. From germline, CDR1 is SGHKS and CDR2 YYEKEE (reference sequence). The CDR3 region has the DNA TGTGCCAGCAGCTTGGGCGGGACAGGTACCCTGCAGTACTTC. It codes for CASSLGGTGTLQYF.

The chain joins TRBV5-4 to TRBJ1-1; no reliable D call. Trimming removed 3 bases at V and 0 bases at J, with 15 bases between. The CDR3 contains 16 residues. CDR1 and CDR2 (germline): SGHNT, YYREEE (reference sequence). CDR3 sequence: CASSSGGEKMNTEAFF. The CDR3 DNA is TGTGCCAGCAGCTCCGGCGGAGAAAAGATGAACACTGAAGCTTTCTTT.